This T cell receptor (beta chain) was identified during a study of beta chain features in type 1 diabetes. Of the isolated RNA, all was reverse transcribed, and so the sequenced material was expressed TCRB transcripts. The data were produced by immunoSEQ multiplex PCR, yet TCRdb's version contains in-frame clones alone and is incomplete. The repertoire holds around 650,000 clones, with about an eighth as singletons. Study-level findings and limits: Still unanswered here is whether HLA type influences TCRB rearrangement. All four CD4+ subsets of Type 1 diabetes patients contained TCRB CDR3s that were moderately but significantly shorter.

This clone was found a few times. The antigen is unknown. One end of the junction does not line up with germline, which may come from a read error. Sampling consisted of one heparinised blood draw per donor, averaging roughly 110 mL. Sorted CD4+ subsets: naive, central memory, regulatory, stem cell-like memory (CD45RO/CCR7/CD25/CD127/CD95/CD27 panel). This CDR3 spans 13 amino acids. Germline V gives CDR1 KGHSH, CDR2 LQKENI. The sequencing input was naive CD4+ T cells from blood. The sequence came from a man aged 25 to 40 with type 1 diabetes. The V call is TRBV18, the J call TRBJ1-2; D is undetermined. CDR3 protein: CASSPVEASVSPF. In DNA, the CDR3 is TGTGCCAGCTCACCAGTGGAAGCTTCAGTGTCGCCCTTC.